These 14 T cell receptor beta chains were sequenced from one sample in a study of PD-1 blockade in mismatch repair-deficient tumors. Measured with immunoSEQ multiplex PCR; TCRdb has only the in-frame clones, and not every one. The table lists roughly 130,000 clones, about 88% of them singletons. The specimen was peripheral blood, collected approximately 69 weeks after starting pembrolizumab. Receptors originate from an adult with mismatch repair-deficient cancer.

The chain is built from TRBV7-3 and TRBJ2-3; no clear D gene. The CDR3 length is 14 residues. V shed 8 bases and J shed 0 bases, with 12 bases lying between them. Germline assignment: CDR1 SGHTA and CDR2 FQGTGA. DNA for the CDR3: TGTGCCAGCCAGAGGACGTATAGCACAGATACGCAGTATTTT. The encoded protein is CASQRTYSTDTQYF.

This chain uses TRBV6-5 with TRBJ1-5; TRBD1 aligns across 7 bases. J lost 14 bases, V lost 0 bases, and 10 bases had no gene match. Germline assignment: CDR1 MNHEY and CDR2 SVGAGI. CDR3 length: 14 residues. The CDR3 here is CASSYSTSGGKKHF. CDR3 DNA sequence: TGTGCCAGCAGTTACTCTACTTCAGGGGGTAAGAAGCATTTT.

V and J are TRBV7-9 and TRBJ2-7; D remains unclear. The germline gives CDR1 SEHNR, CDR2 FQNEAQ (reference sequence). The CDR3 runs to 14 residues. Trimming removed 1 base from V and 5 bases from J, with 12 bases in between. CDR3 sequence reads: CASSLEPGPNEQYF. The DNA of the CDR3 is TGTGCCAGCAGCTTAGAGCCGGGCCCCAACGAGCAGTACTTC.

V gene TRBV14 combines with J gene TRBJ2-2; 12 positions agree with TRBD2. The CDR3 length is 16 residues. Germline-derived CDR1 and CDR2 are SGHDN and FVKESK. V was clipped by 4 bases and J by 3 bases; unmatched bases: 3. The CDR3 DNA reads as TGTGCCAGCAGCCGACTAGCGGGAGTGGACACCGGGGAGCTGTTTTTT. Amino acid sequence: CASSRLAGVDTGELFF.

V is TRBV7-9 and J is TRBJ1-2, with D maybe TRBD1 (5 bases). This CDR3 spans 15 amino acids. Trimming removed 3 bases from V and 5 bases from J, with 16 bases in between. Germline V CDR1 and CDR2: SEHNR, FQNEAQ (reference sequence). CDR3 bases: TGTGCCAGCAGCTTCGACGGTCTCAGGGCGTATGGCTACACCTTC. Amino acid sequence: CASSFDGLRAYGYTF.

The rearrangement links TRBV28 to TRBJ1-5; no reliable D call. In germline, CDR1 is MDHEN, CDR2 SYDVKM. The CDR3 loop spans 14 amino acids. V was clipped by 8 bases and J by 2 bases, with 13 bases between them. CDR3 amino acids: CASLGYSGNQPQHF. CDR3 coding DNA: TGTGCCAGCCTGGGCTACAGTGGCAATCAGCCCCAGCATTTT.

The rearrangement uses TRBV7-9 and TRBJ1-5; D is undetermined. Germline CDR1 SEHNR, CDR2 FQNEAQ (reference sequence). The CDR3 totals 13 residues. Trimming pared 6 bases from V and 3 bases from J, leaving 9 bases between. The CDR3 loop is CASSHAPNQPQHF. In nucleotides, the CDR3 is TGTGCCAGCAGTCATGCCCCCAATCAGCCCCAGCATTTT.

This clone was counted a single time. This chain connects TRBV6-1 to TRBJ2-7, with 7 bases matching TRBD1. The junction had 15 bases not matched to a gene; V was cut back by 10 bases and J by 3 bases. CDR1 is MNHNS, CDR2 SASEGT, per germline. This CDR3 is built from 15 residues. The CDR3 reads CAIRDPQGTYYEQYF. The CDR3 DNA reads as TGTGCCATCAGAGACCCACAGGGGACCTACTACGAGCAGTACTTC.

A single count supports this clone. The rearrangement joins TRBV7-2 to TRBJ2-7; the D gene is possibly TRBD2 (7 bases). Deletions cut 5 bases from V and 5 bases from J, with 25 bases between. Germline V lookup: CDR1 SGHTA, CDR2 FQGNSA. The CDR3 spans 17 residues. The CDR3 loop reads CASSTRGAYPNRHEQYF. CDR3 sequence (DNA): TGTGCCAGCAGCACCCGGGGGGCCTACCCAAACCGTCACGAGCAGTACTTC. The full variable domain, in which reference TRBV7-2 and TRBJ2-7 provide the parts outside the CDR3, is GAGVSQSPSNKVTEKGKDVELRCDPISGHTALYWYRQSLGQGLEFLIYFQGNSAPDKSGLPSDRFSAERTGGSVSTLTIQRTQQEDSAVYLCASSTRGAYPNRHEQYFGPGTRLTVT.

This clone is a singleton in its sample. The rearrangement joins TRBV27 to TRBJ2-5; the D gene is possibly TRBD1 (6 bases). V lost 8 bases to trimming and J lost 3 bases, with 19 bases between them. Germline CDR1 reads MNHEY; CDR2 reads SMNVEV (reference sequence). This CDR3 has 15 amino acids. The CDR3 DNA reads as TGTGCCAGCGGAGAGTTGGACAGAGGGGAAGAGACCCAGTACTTC. Encoded protein: CASGELDRGEETQYF.

The chain links TRBV4-1 to TRBJ1-3; D unresolved. The CDR3 contains 16 residues. The V end was cut by 3 bases, the J end by 8 bases, with 20 bases between. CDR1 MGHRA and CDR2 YSYEKL come from the germline V gene. CDR3 sequence (DNA): TGCGCCAGCAGCCATAGGAGGAGCGGAGGAACGGACACCATATATTTT. Its protein product is CASSHRRSGGTDTIYF.

This sequence joins TRBV18 and TRBJ2-1; possibly TRBD2 for D (5 bases). Germline V gives CDR1 KGHSH, CDR2 LQKENI. The CDR3 has 16 amino acids. V was shortened by 2 bases and J by 6 bases, with 17 bases between the two germline ends. The CDR3 DNA reads TGTGCCAGCTCACCAAGAGTCGCCTGGGAGAGCAATGAGCAGTTCTTC. Encoded protein: CASSPRVAWESNEQFF.

The V call is TRBV10-2, the J call TRBJ2-4; D tentatively fits TRBD1 or TRBD2 (6 bases each). The V gene's germline CDR1 is WSHSY and CDR2 SAAADI. The CDR3 is 16 amino acids. The V gene lost 1 base and the J gene lost 2 bases, with 12 bases spanning the gap. For the CDR3, the DNA is TGCGCCAGCAGTGAGTGGGGGCGGGATTCCAAAAACATTCAGTACTTC. This gives the protein CASSEWGRDSKNIQYF.

This clone was seen only once. CDR3 DNA sequence: TGTGCCAGCAGCCTTGGGACGGTCTCTGGAAACACCATATATTTT. Translated: CASSLGTVSGNTIYF. The chain joins TRBV25-1 to TRBJ1-3, with D perhaps matching TRBD1 (5 bases). The CDR3 loop spans 15 amino acids. The ends were cut back, 6 bases at V and 0 bases at J, with 12 bases in the middle. CDR1 MGHDK and CDR2 SYGVNS come from the germline V gene.